These 2 T cell receptor beta chains originate from one sample sequenced in a study of blood T cell repertoires in COVID-19. Sequencing was performed with immunoSEQ multiplex PCR; in TCRdb, only in-frame clones are kept and a portion is missing. This sample carries more than 100,000 clones, around 87% of them seen once, and the ten largest clones take less than 4.5%. Sequencing was done on a sample of peripheral blood. All receptors derive from a woman in her sixties or seventies with acute or convalescent COVID-19.

The chain links TRBV27 to TRBJ1-5; maybe TRBD1 (6 bases). V lost 8 bases and J lost 4, with 27 bases in between. Germline CDR1 MNHEY, CDR2 SMNVEV (reference sequence). The CDR3 covers 18 residues. CDR3 loop: CASSTPPGATFLNQPQHF. Written as DNA, the CDR3 is TGTGCCAGCTCCACCCCTCCAGGGGCTACTTTTCTAAATCAGCCCCAGCATTTT.

This chain joins TRBV18 and TRBJ2-2, with TRBD2 matching 7 bases. CDR3 length: 16 residues. The germline CDR1 and CDR2 sequences are KGHSH and LQKENI. The V and J ends lost 4 bases and 5 bases, in that order; junction bases with no gene match: 10. CDR3 amino acids: CASSRASGAATGELFF. CDR3 nucleotide sequence: TGTGCCAGCTCACGCGCGAGCGGGGCCGCGACCGGGGAGCTGTTTTTT.